These 16 T cell receptor beta chains were all obtained from the same sample, sequenced in a study of STAT5B mutations in CD4+ large granular lymphocyte leukemia. Profiled with immunoSEQ multiplex PCR; TCRdb holds only in-frame clones, not every one. The data contain about 30,000 clones, approximately 79% of them singletons. The material sequenced was CD4+ T cells from blood buffy coats. These receptor sequences come from a human donor in good health.

The chain links TRBV7-7 to TRBJ2-2; D gene uncertain. The CDR3 has 14 residues. Trimming took off 1 base at V and 6 bases at J, with 9 bases between the two ends. Germline loops: CDR1 SSHAT, CDR2 FNYEAQ (reference sequence). In DNA form, the CDR3 reads TGTGCCAGCAGCTTAGACACGGCGGCCGGGGAGCTGTTTTTT. This encodes CASSLDTAAGELFF.

The chain joins TRBV15 to TRBJ2-1; D is possibly TRBD1 or TRBD2 (6 bases each). Germline V CDR1 and CDR2: LNHNV, YYDKDF (reference sequence). Between the trimmed V and J ends, which lost 0 bases and 10 bases, there was a span of 13 bases. The CDR3 has 14 amino acids. Written as DNA, the CDR3 is TGTGCCACCAGCAGAGATTCGGGGGCGTGGGAGCAGTTCTTC. Amino acid sequence: CATSRDSGAWEQFF.

This clone was recorded a few times. J is TRBJ2-7 and V is TRBV7-8, with D perhaps TRBD1 or TRBD2 (6 bases each). The CDR3 sequence is 16 residues long. The germline CDR1 and CDR2 sequences are SGHVS and FQNEAQ. The V gene lost 10 bases and the J gene lost 3 bases, with 25 bases spanning the gap. The CDR3 loop reads CATDGDLRKGGYEQYF. As DNA, the CDR3 is TGTGCCACGGATGGGGACTTAAGGAAGGGGGGCTACGAGCAGTACTTC.

The chain uses TRBV11-3 and TRBJ2-6; D not certain. The CDR3 is 16 amino acids. Germline CDR1 SGHNT, CDR2 YENEEA. V lost 5 bases to trimming and J lost 0 bases, with 11 bases between them. The CDR3 DNA sequence: TGTGCCAGCAGCGCTCTCGGGCGCTCTGGGGCCAACGTCCTGACTTTC. Protein: CASSALGRSGANVLTF.

This chain uses TRBV11-3 with TRBJ2-2; TRBD1 matches 7 bases. Losses at the gene ends were 6 bases for V and 0 bases for J; bases not matched to a gene: 4. The CDR3 consists of 15 residues. Germline V gives CDR1 SGHNT, CDR2 YENEEA. Written as DNA, the CDR3 is TGTGCCAGCAGTGTGACAGGGACGAACACCGGGGAGCTGTTTTTT. It yields the protein CASSVTGTNTGELFF.

V usage is TRBV11-2 and J usage is TRBJ1-4; D gene unclear. CDR3 length: 15 amino acids. CDR1 and CDR2 (germline): SGHAT, FQNNGV. The germline V and J ends were trimmed by 1 base and 8 bases, with 14 bases remaining between them. The CDR3 coding sequence is TGTGCCAGCAGCTTAGTCCAGAGTCCGGGGGAAAAACTGTTTTTT. It codes for CASSLVQSPGEKLFF.

The chain employs TRBV6-5 and TRBJ2-5; no reliable D call. Between the trimmed V and J ends, which lost 0 bases and 5 bases, there was a span of 10 bases. CDR3 length: 14 amino acids. In germline, CDR1 is MNHEY, CDR2 SVGAGI. Written as DNA, the CDR3 is TGTGCCAGCAGTTACTCCTGGGGTATGGAGACCCAGTACTTC. Its protein product is CASSYSWGMETQYF.

This chain joins TRBV7-8 and TRBJ2-1, with D maybe TRBD1 (7 bases). V was cut by 5 bases and J by 9 bases, with 20 bases left in between. CDR1 and CDR2 (germline): SGHVS, FQNEAQ. The CDR3 is 15 residues long. The CDR3 region has the DNA TGTGCCAGCAGCACAGGAGGAGGGGGCGGTGGTGAGCAGTTCTTC. Its translation is CASSTGGGGGGEQFF. The complete variable domain, with remaining parts taken from reference TRBV7-8 and TRBJ2-1, reads GAGVSQSPRYKVAKRGQDVALRCDPISGHVSLFWYQQALGQGPEFLTYFQNEAQLDKSGLPSDRFFAERPEGSVSTLKIQRTQQEDSAVYLCASSTGGGGGGEQFFGPGTRLTVL.

CDR3 DNA sequence: TGTGCCAGCAGTTACTCGAGGGGGAGGGCCGGAGATGAGCAGTTCTTC. This sequence encodes CASSYSRGRAGDEQFF. This chain connects TRBV6-6 to TRBJ2-1; D possibly corresponds to TRBD2 (7 bases). CDR3 length equals 16 residues. The germline gives CDR1 MNHNY, CDR2 SVGAGI (reference sequence). V was cut by 0 bases and J by 8 bases, with 17 bases left in between.

The chain uses TRBV6-5 and TRBJ1-3; 7 positions match TRBD1. The CDR3 extends over 15 amino acids. Trimming at V came to 6 bases and at J to 0 bases, leaving 5 bases not matched to a gene. CDR1 is MNHEY and CDR2 is SVGAGI in the germline V gene. The CDR3 DNA follows: TGTGCCAGCAGGCGGAGGGACAGCTCTGGAAACACCATATATTTT. Translating it yields CASRRRDSSGNTIYF.

This chain joins TRBV6-6 and TRBJ2-6, with TRBD1 identical over 7 bases. The V gene end was trimmed by 6 bases and the J gene end by 2 bases; junction bases not matched to a gene: 4. This CDR3 has 15 amino acids. In germline, CDR1 is MNHNY, CDR2 SVGAGI (reference sequence). CDR3 residues: CASREGGAGANVLTF. As DNA, the CDR3 is TGTGCCAGCAGGGAAGGGGGCGCTGGGGCCAACGTCCTGACTTTC.

This chain connects TRBV11-1 to TRBJ2-3, with 13 bases lining up with TRBD2. Per the germline V gene, CDR1 is SGHAT and CDR2 is FQDESV (reference sequence). CDR3 size: 16 residues. The V segment lost 1 base and the J segment 4 bases; nucleotides outside the gene matches: 2. This CDR3 is CASSLETSGGADTQYF. In nucleotides, the CDR3 is TGTGCCAGCAGCTTAGAAACTAGCGGGGGGGCAGATACGCAGTATTTT.

The chain couples TRBV11-3 to TRBJ2-7; perhaps TRBD2 as D (5 bases). Germline lookup yields CDR1 SGHNT and CDR2 YENEEA. V was trimmed by 2 bases and J by 5 bases, leaving 10 bases between them. There are 13 residues in the CDR3. The CDR3 sequence: CASSLIRGHEQYF. The CDR3, as DNA: TGTGCCAGCAGCTTAATACGAGGGCACGAGCAGTACTTC.

V gene TRBV19 combines with J gene TRBJ2-2; tentative D call: TRBD1 (6 bases). The CDR3 extends over 17 amino acids. Germline V gene sequence: CDR1 LNHDA, CDR2 SQIVND (reference sequence). The V end lost 3 bases, the J end lost 2 bases, and 16 bases lay between the germline ends. CDR3 sequence (DNA): TGTGCCAGTAGTATTTTGGGGGCAGGGAAAAACACCGGGGAGCTGTTTTTT. Translated, it gives CASSILGAGKNTGELFF.

The chain combines TRBV5-6 with TRBJ2-6, with D unresolved. The CDR3 runs to 16 residues. Trimming removed 4 bases from V and 1 base from J, with 12 bases in between. The germline CDR1 and CDR2 sequences are SGHDT and YYEEEE. The CDR3 region is CASSGDRFSGANVLTF. CDR3 sequence (DNA): TGTGCCAGCAGCGGAGATCGCTTTTCTGGGGCCAACGTCCTGACTTTC.

Worth noting for this clone: The same CDR3 is also encoded by other DNA sequences in this sample. The CDR3 spells CAWSLRLAGASDTQYF. In nucleotides, the CDR3 is TGTGCCTGGAGCCTGAGGCTAGCGGGAGCCTCAGATACGCAGTATTTT. V is TRBV30 and J is TRBJ2-3, with 10 bases lining up with TRBD2. The V gene's germline CDR1 is GTSNPN and CDR2 SVGIG (reference sequence). The V gene end was trimmed by 3 bases and the J gene end by 4 bases; junction bases not matched to a gene: 10. The CDR3 runs to 16 residues. Full variable domain (rest looked up from reference TRBV30 and TRBJ2-3): SQTIHQWPATLVQPVGSPLSLECTVEGTSNPNLYWYRQAAGRGLQLLFYSVGIGQISSEVPQNLSASRPQDRQFILSSKKLLLSDSGFYLCAWSLRLAGASDTQYFGPGTRLTVL.